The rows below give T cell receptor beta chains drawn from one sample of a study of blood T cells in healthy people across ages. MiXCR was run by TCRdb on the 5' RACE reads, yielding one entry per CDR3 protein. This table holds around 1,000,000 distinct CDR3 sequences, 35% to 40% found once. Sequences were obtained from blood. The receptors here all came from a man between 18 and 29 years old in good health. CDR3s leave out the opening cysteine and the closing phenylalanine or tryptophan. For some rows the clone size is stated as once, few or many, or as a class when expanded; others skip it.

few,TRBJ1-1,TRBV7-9,ASSRTGATRNTEAF
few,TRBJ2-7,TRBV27,ASSLSQSSNQY
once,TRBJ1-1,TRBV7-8,ASSHRDVCEAF
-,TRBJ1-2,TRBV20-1,SASDWDVNYGYT
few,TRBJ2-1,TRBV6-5,ASSYGTSGGVNEQF
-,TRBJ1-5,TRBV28,ASSDPGHYSNQPQH
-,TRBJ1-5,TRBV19,ASSRPRRDNQPQH
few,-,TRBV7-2,ASSLGTTKETQY
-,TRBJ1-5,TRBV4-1,ASSLQSGNQPQH
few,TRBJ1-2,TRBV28,ASSLSGQGARSYGYT
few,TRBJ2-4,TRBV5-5,ASSSDRRLAKNIQY
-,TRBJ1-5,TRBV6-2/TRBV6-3,ASSYLGYGQPQH
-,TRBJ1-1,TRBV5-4,ASSFGRQGRNTEAF
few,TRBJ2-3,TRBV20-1,SAEGAAGITDTQY
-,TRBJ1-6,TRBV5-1,ASSIGTSNSPLH
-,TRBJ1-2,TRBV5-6,ASRPTIRTNYGYT
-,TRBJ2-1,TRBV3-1,ASSQAEGDHNEQF
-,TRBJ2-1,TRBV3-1,ASSQETGIYNEQF
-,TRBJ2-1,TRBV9,ASSGYHGVGNEQF
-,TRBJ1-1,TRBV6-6,AGGQGENTEAF
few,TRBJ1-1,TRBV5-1,ASSPSGRAMNTEAF
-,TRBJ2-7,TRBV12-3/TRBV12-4,ASSPRQGRDYEQY
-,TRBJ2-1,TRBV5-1,ASSLAVGSREQF
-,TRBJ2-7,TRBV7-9,ASSEGSPYEQY
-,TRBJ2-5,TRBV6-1,ASSEANRETQY
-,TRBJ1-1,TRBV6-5,ASSSTPGGRTEAF
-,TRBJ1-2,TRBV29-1,SVAGPLHYGYT
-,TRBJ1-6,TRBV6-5,ASRQTLSSYNSPLH
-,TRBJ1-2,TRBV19,ASSIARENYGYT
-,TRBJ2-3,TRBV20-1,SANNRDTGTDTQY
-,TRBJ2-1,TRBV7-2,ASSLGLAYEQF
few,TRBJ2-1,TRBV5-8,ASSAMGGEQF
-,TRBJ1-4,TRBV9,ASSVGGALNEKLF
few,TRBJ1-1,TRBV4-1,ASSQDPPGVWGTEAF
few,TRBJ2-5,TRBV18,ASSPPIEGAWEETQY
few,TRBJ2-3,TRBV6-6,ASNIRSGGADPQY
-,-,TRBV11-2,ASSCSPRLAGGPVLVYEQY
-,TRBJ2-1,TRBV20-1,SARESDNEQF
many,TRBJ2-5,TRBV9,ASSPHFGETQY
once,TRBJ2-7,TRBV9,ASARTSSYEQY
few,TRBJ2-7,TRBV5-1,ASSPEGTDYNEQY
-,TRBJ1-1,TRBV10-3,AISESAANTEAF
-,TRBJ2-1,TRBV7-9,ASSDSGTSGYEQF
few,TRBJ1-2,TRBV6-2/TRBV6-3,ATCRPSIDGYT
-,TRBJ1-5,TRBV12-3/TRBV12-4,ASREGSINQPQH
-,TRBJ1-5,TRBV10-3,AISESGASNQPQH
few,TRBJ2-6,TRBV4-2,ASSQERVGAVSGANVLT
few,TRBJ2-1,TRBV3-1,ASSLHNNEQF
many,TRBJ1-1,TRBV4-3,ASSQAKGWAEAF
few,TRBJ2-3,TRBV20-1,SARDRGEIGDTQY
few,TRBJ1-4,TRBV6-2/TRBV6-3,ASSLETNEKLF
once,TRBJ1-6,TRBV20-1,SARDNSNSPLH